These 3 T cell receptor beta chains were sequenced from one sample in a study of CD8 T cells in Susac syndrome. Random hexamers were used to reverse transcribe an amount of 0.5 to 1 ug RNA. TCRdb reprocessed the immunoSEQ multiplex PCR reads with MiXCR, giving one entry per CDR3 protein. Among about 300,000 distinct CDR3 sequences, 75% to 85% were seen once, and the ten largest hold 0.2% to 0.25%. The sequenced material came from CD8+ T cells from PBMCs. All receptors derive from a human donor with multiple sclerosis.

The chain combines TRBV9 with TRBJ2-7; tentatively, D is TRBD2 (5 bases). V was pared by 0 bases and J by 0 bases, with 13 bases between. The CDR3 consists of 16 residues. Germline CDR1 reads SGDLS; CDR2 reads YYNGEE. The CDR3 nucleotides read TGTGCCAGCAGCGTAGAGGCCCAAGCGGTCTCCTACGAGCAGTACTTC. Its protein product is CASSVEAQAVSYEQYF.

This clonotype was detected a few times. The V and J genes are TRBV10-3 and TRBJ2-1, with 8 bases aligning to TRBD1. There are 15 residues in the CDR3. With 6 bases clipped from V and 6 bases from J, the junction kept 10 bases outside the gene matches. CDR1 is ENHRY, CDR2 SYGVKD, per germline. The CDR3 DNA is TGTGCCATCAGCTACCAGGGGGCCCTCCTCAATGAGCAGTTCTTC. Translation gives CAISYQGALLNEQFF.

This clonotype appeared a single time. The chain links TRBV12-3 or TRBV12-4 to TRBJ1-5; maybe TRBD1 (5 bases). Trimming cost V 6 bases and J 4 bases, with 13 bases left between them. The CDR3 totals 14 residues. The CDR3 DNA sequence: TGTGCCAGCAGCCGAGGAGGGGAGAATCAGCCCCAGCATTTT. Its protein product is CASSRGGENQPQHF.